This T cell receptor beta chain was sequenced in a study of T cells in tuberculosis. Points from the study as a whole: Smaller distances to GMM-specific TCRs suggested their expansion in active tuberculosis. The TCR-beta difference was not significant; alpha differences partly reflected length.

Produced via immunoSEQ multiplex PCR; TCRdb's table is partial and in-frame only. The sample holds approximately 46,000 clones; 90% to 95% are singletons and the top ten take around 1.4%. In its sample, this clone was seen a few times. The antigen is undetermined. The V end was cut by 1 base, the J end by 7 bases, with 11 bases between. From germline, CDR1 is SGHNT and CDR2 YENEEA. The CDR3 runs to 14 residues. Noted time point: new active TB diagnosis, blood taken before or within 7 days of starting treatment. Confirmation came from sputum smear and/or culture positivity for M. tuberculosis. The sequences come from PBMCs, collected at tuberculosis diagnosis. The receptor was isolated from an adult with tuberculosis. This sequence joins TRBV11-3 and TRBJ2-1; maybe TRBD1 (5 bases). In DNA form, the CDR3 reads TGTGCCAGCAGCTTAGGTCAGGGTAAGAATGAGCAGTTCTTC. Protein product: CASSLGQGKNEQFF.